This T cell receptor (beta chain) was observed in a study of T cells after yellow fever vaccination. This clonotype was counted many times. TCRdb re-analysed the 5' RACE reads in MiXCR, keeping a single row per CDR3 protein. The data show tens of thousands of distinct CDR3 sequences, 6.5% to 8% seen once. Per the germline V gene, CDR1 is MNHEY and CDR2 is SVGAGI. The CDR3 sequence is 14 residues long. Between the trimmed V and J ends, which lost 2 bases and 3 bases, there was a span of 8 bases. This sequence joins TRBV6-5 and TRBJ2-1; maybe TRBD1 (6 bases). The source material was PBMCs, either bulk or a sorted T-cell subset (CD4+, CD8+, memory, or dextramer-sorted; not recorded which), sampled on the day of the first yellow fever vaccination. The sequence was collected from a man aged 18 to 29 who received the YFV17D yellow fever vaccine. This chain's CDR3 is CASSYRDIYNEQFF. Written as DNA, the CDR3 is TGTGCCAGCAGTTACCGGGACATCTACAATGAGCAGTTCTTC.